The 29 T cell receptor beta chains presented below share a single source sample, sequenced in a study of PD-L1 blockade in urothelial cancer. TCRdb's table, derived via immunoSEQ multiplex PCR, lists solely in-frame clones and lacks some. This table has about 50,000 clones, 88% appearing once. Time point indicated: peripheral blood 6 weeks after treatment start. The specimen comprised PBMCs, sampled around atezolizumab (anti-PD-L1) treatment. All receptors come from a man between 60 and 75 years old with urothelial cancer.

The CDR3 region has the DNA TGTGCCAGCAGCTTATACCCTCCGGGTGCAACAGGGGGGGCCTATGGCTACACCTTC. Translation gives CASSLYPPGATGGAYGYTF. The chain is built from TRBV11-2 and TRBJ1-2, with TRBD1 matching 8 bases. V lost 2 bases to trimming and J lost 4 bases; unmatched junction nucleotides: 18. This CDR3 has 19 residues. Per the germline V gene, CDR1 is SGHAT and CDR2 is FQNNGV. Filled out from reference TRBV11-2 and TRBJ1-2, the complete variable domain reads EAGVAQSPRYKIIEKRQSVAFWCNPISGHATLYWYQQILGQGPKLLIQFQNNGVVDDSQLPKDRFSAERLKGVDSTLKIQPAKLEDSAVYLCASSLYPPGATGGAYGYTFGSGTRLTVV.

This clone was counted once. J is TRBJ2-3 and V is TRBV9; 16 bases fit TRBD2. The ends lost 0 bases at V and 2 bases at J; junction bases unmatched: 9. Germline V lookup: CDR1 SGDLS, CDR2 YYNGEE. The CDR3 is made up of 20 amino acids. This CDR3 reads CASSVVEGTSGGVATDTQYF. The CDR3 region has the DNA TGTGCCAGCAGCGTAGTAGAGGGGACTAGCGGGGGGGTGGCCACAGATACGCAGTATTTT.

This chain uses TRBV7-7 with TRBJ1-1; no definite D call. There are 13 residues in the CDR3. Germline lookup yields CDR1 SSHAT and CDR2 FNYEAQ (reference sequence). V was trimmed by 0 bases and J by 5 bases, leaving 7 bases between them. This CDR3 is CASSLAPGTEAFF. DNA of the CDR3: TGTGCCAGCAGCTTAGCTCCCGGGACTGAAGCTTTCTTT.

This chain uses TRBV2 with TRBJ2-7, with D possibly TRBD1 on 6 matching bases. V lost 5 bases to trimming and J lost 2 bases, with 10 bases between them. Germline-derived CDR1 and CDR2 are SNHLY and FYNNEI. This CDR3 region has 13 residues. The CDR3 nucleotides read TGTGCCAGCAGTCCCTACAGGGCCTACGAGCAGTACTTC. This codes for CASSPYRAYEQYF.

V gene TRBV19 combines with J gene TRBJ2-1; possible D gene TRBD2, 6 bases. With 5 bases removed from V and 3 bases from J, the gap between germline ends came to 26 bases. This CDR3 is 19 amino acids long. Germline values: CDR1 LNHDA, CDR2 SQIVND (reference sequence). The CDR3 DNA reads as TGTGCCAGTAGTCCTCGACTAGTTTATCGCTTAGGCTACTACAATGAGCAGTTCTTC. It codes for CASSPRLVYRLGYYNEQFF.

The chain has TRBV6-5 and TRBJ2-5; no reliable D call. Germline V lookup: CDR1 MNHEY, CDR2 SVGAGI. This CDR3 region has 14 residues. Trimming took 0 bases from V and 3 from J, leaving 8 bases between them. CDR3 nucleotide sequence: TGTGCCAGCAGTTACTCGACCGGAGAAGAGACCCAGTACTTC. Translated, it gives CASSYSTGEETQYF.

The table lists this clone with a few counts. This chain joins TRBV14 and TRBJ1-6; 7 nucleotides match TRBD1. The CDR3 is 14 amino acids. V was pared by 4 bases and J by 9 bases, with 6 bases of the junction left unmatched. CDR1 and CDR2 (germline): SGHDN, FVKESK. The CDR3 sequence is CASSRGDSLSPLHF. The CDR3 DNA is TGTGCCAGCAGCCGCGGGGACAGCCTTTCACCCCTCCACTTT.

The chain recombines TRBV5-1 with TRBJ2-1; 7 nucleotides line up with TRBD2. Germline V gene data show CDR1 as SGHRS and CDR2 as YFSETQ. The CDR3 is 15 amino acids. With V trimmed by 0 bases and J by 5 bases, 5 bases remained unmatched. Here the CDR3 reads CASSLVPGRNNEQFF. The CDR3 DNA reads as TGCGCCAGCAGCTTGGTTCCCGGGAGGAACAATGAGCAGTTCTTC.

This chain links TRBV9 with TRBJ2-3; TRBD2 aligns across 8 bases. CDR3 size: 15 residues. Germline V lookup: CDR1 SGDLS, CDR2 YYNGEE. Trimming cost V 3 bases and J 3 bases; bases outside gene matches: 6. This chain's CDR3 is CASSGLTSVTDTQYF. The CDR3 nucleotides read TGTGCCAGCAGCGGCCTGACTAGCGTGACAGATACGCAGTATTTT.

The J gene is TRBJ1-6, the V gene TRBV30; D perhaps matches TRBD1 (6 bases). The V gene's germline CDR1 is GTSNPN and CDR2 SVGIG (reference sequence). This CDR3 region has 13 residues. V was pared by 7 bases and J by 7 bases, with 14 bases between. CDR3 DNA: TGTGCCTCCGTAGGACAGCCAAATTCACCCCTCCACTTT. This codes for CASVGQPNSPLHF. The complete variable domain, with remaining parts taken from reference TRBV30 and TRBJ1-6, reads SQTIHQWPATLVQPVGSPLSLECTVEGTSNPNLYWYRQAAGRGLQLLFYSVGIGQISSEVPQNLSASRPQDRQFILSSKKLLLSDSGFYLCASVGQPNSPLHFGNGTRLTVT.

The genes are TRBV19 and TRBJ1-4; D call uncertain. Germline V gene data show CDR1 as LNHDA and CDR2 as SQIVND (reference sequence). The V end was cut by 7 bases, the J end by 0 bases, with 21 bases between. The CDR3 length is 18 residues. In nucleotides, the CDR3 is TGTGCCAGTACGGGAGCGAGGCTTGGAGGTGCAACTAATGAAAAACTGTTTTTT. Translation: CASTGARLGGATNEKLFF. Variable domain in full (rest from reference TRBV19 and TRBJ1-4): DGGITQSPKYLFRKEGQNVTLSCEQNLNHDAMYWYRQDPGQGLRLIYYSQIVNDFQKGDIAEGYSVSREKKESFPLTVTSAQKNPTAFYLCASTGARLGGATNEKLFFGSGTQLSVL.

This rearrangement joins TRBV19 to TRBJ2-6; the D gene is possibly TRBD2 (7 bases). The germline V and J ends were trimmed by 7 bases and 0 bases, with 19 bases remaining between them. This CDR3 is built from 18 residues. The germline gives CDR1 LNHDA, CDR2 SQIVND (reference sequence). The CDR3 DNA sequence: TGTGCCAGTACCCCTCTTCGGGGGGCTGTCTCTGGGGCCAACGTCCTGACTTTC. Protein: CASTPLRGAVSGANVLTF.

This clone has a handful of counts. A read error may produce the germline difference seen at one junction end. The chain is built from TRBV5-1 and TRBJ1-6, with TRBD1 identical over 11 bases. CDR3 size: 14 residues. Germline V gene lookup returns CDR1 SGHRS and CDR2 YFSETQ. The CDR3: CASSLGQGDSPLHF. In DNA form, the CDR3 reads TGCGCCAGCAGTTTGGGACAGGGGGACTCACCCCTCCACTTT.

This rearrangement joins TRBV18 to TRBJ1-1; 7 positions match TRBD1. Germline-derived CDR1 and CDR2 are KGHSH and LQKENI. The CDR3 covers 13 residues. Losses at the gene ends were 7 bases for V and 4 bases for J; bases not matched to a gene: 6. The CDR3 loop is CASFRQGGTEAFF. The CDR3 DNA sequence: TGTGCCAGCTTCCGACAGGGTGGCACTGAAGCTTTCTTT.

The chain uses TRBV6-6 and TRBJ1-4, with TRBD1 identical over 12 bases. This CDR3 contains 14 residues. The junction had 7 bases not matched to a gene; V was cut back by 7 bases and J by 10 bases. CDR1 and CDR2 from the germline V gene are MNHNY and SVGAGI (reference sequence). The CDR3 protein is CASTQGQGARKLFF. The DNA for the CDR3 is TGTGCCAGCACCCAGGGACAGGGGGCACGAAAACTGTTTTTT.

J is TRBJ2-7 and V is TRBV18; possibly TRBD2 for D (5 bases). The CDR3 length is 14 residues. V was trimmed by 1 base and J by 2 bases, leaving 9 bases between them. Germline V gene data show CDR1 as KGHSH and CDR2 as LQKENI. The CDR3 bases are TGTGCCAGCTCACCACAGGACGGGACCTACGAGCAGTACTTC. It codes for CASSPQDGTYEQYF.

The J gene is TRBJ2-7, the V gene TRBV6-8; TRBD1 might be the D (6 bases). The CDR3 runs 19 residues. Between the trimmed V and J ends, which lost 6 bases and 5 bases, there was a span of 32 bases. The germline gives CDR1 MNHGY, CDR2 SAAAGT. CDR3 in amino acids: CASSPIQGPGLWNKDEQYF. The CDR3 DNA reads as TGTGCCAGCAGCCCAATACAGGGTCCCGGGCTGTGGAACAAGGACGAGCAGTACTTC.

The chain joins TRBV6-4 to TRBJ2-7; D is ambiguous. Per germline, CDR1 MRHNA and CDR2 SNTAGT. There are 11 residues in the CDR3. V was trimmed by 9 bases and J by 4 bases, leaving 10 bases between them. CDR3 sequence reads: CASFPRYEQYF. Written as DNA, the CDR3 is TGTGCCAGTTTCCCCAGGTACGAGCAGTACTTC.

The chain joins TRBV29-1 to TRBJ2-1; 9 nucleotides align to TRBD2. CDR3 length equals 14 residues. The germline V gene encodes CDR1 SQVTM and CDR2 ANQGSEA. J lost 0 bases, V lost 3 bases, and 0 bases had no gene match. The chain's CDR3 is CSVDSGGSYNEQFF. The DNA of the CDR3 is TGCAGCGTTGATAGCGGGGGCTCCTACAATGAGCAGTTCTTC.

The rearrangement links TRBV6-1 to TRBJ1-1, with a weak D call TRBD1 (6 bases). V shed 6 bases and J shed 2 bases, with 13 bases lying between them. Germline loops: CDR1 MNHNS, CDR2 SASEGT. This CDR3 has 14 residues. The CDR3 DNA reads as TGTGCCAGCAGGACCACGGACAGAAACACTGAAGCTTTCTTT. This codes for CASRTTDRNTEAFF.

The CDR3: CASRDRGYEQYF. The CDR3 bases are TGTGCCAGCAGGGACAGGGGCTACGAGCAGTACTTC. The chain carries TRBV2 and TRBJ2-7; 9 bases align to TRBD1. V was clipped by 6 bases and J by 3 bases; unmatched bases: 0. This CDR3 comprises 12 residues. Germline V gene sequence: CDR1 SNHLY, CDR2 FYNNEI. The full variable domain, completed using reference TRBV2 and TRBJ2-7, is EPEVTQTPSHQVTQMGQEVILRCVPISNHLYFYWYRQILGQKVEFLVSFYNNEISEKSEIFDDQFSVERPDGSNFTLKIRSTKLEDSAMYFCASRDRGYEQYFGPGTRLTVT.

The chain has TRBV5-4 and TRBJ2-1, with TRBD1 identical over 10 bases. The CDR3 runs 15 residues. Germline V lookup: CDR1 SGHNT, CDR2 YYREEE (reference sequence). Trimming at V came to 2 bases and at J to 12 bases, leaving 11 bases not matched to a gene. CDR3 nucleotides: TGTGCCAGCAGCTTTCGGGACAGGGGTCCGAAAGGGCAGTTCTTC. Translation: CASSFRDRGPKGQFF. Drawing the rest from reference TRBV5-4 and TRBJ2-1, the complete variable domain is ETGVTQSPTHLIKTRGQQVTLRCSSQSGHNTVSWYQQALGQGPQFIFQYYREEENGRGNFPPRFSGLQFPNYSSELNVNALELDDSALYLCASSFRDRGPKGQFFGPGTRLTVL.

The rearrangement uses TRBV6-4 and TRBJ2-3; 9 positions match TRBD1. This CDR3 comprises 13 residues. The germline V gene has CDR1 MRHNA and CDR2 SNTAGT. V lost 6 bases and J lost 7; bases outside the gene matches: 5. DNA for the CDR3: TGTGCCAGCAGAAGGACAGGGGAAAATACGCAGTATTTT. Protein product: CASRRTGENTQYF.

The chain is built from TRBV7-8 and TRBJ2-2; 8 nucleotides align to TRBD2. CDR3 length equals 15 residues. Germline V lookup: CDR1 SGHVS, CDR2 FQNEAQ. V was clipped by 7 bases and J by 5 bases; unmatched bases: 9. The chain's CDR3 is CASTQRREVTGELFF. CDR3 nucleotide sequence: TGTGCCAGCACCCAGCGGCGGGAGGTAACCGGGGAGCTGTTTTTT.

This chain connects TRBV5-4 to TRBJ1-2, with D possibly being TRBD1 (6 bases). V lost 4 bases to trimming and J lost 8 bases, with 21 bases between them. The CDR3 is 15 amino acids. CDR1 is SGHNT, CDR2 YYREEE, per germline (reference sequence). CDR3 amino acids: CASSTPQGRGEGYTF. The CDR3 nucleotides read TGTGCCAGCAGCACCCCCCAGGGGCGAGGGGAGGGCTACACCTTC.

This rearrangement joins TRBV5-4 to TRBJ1-2; 9 bases map to TRBD1. Germline V lookup: CDR1 SGHNT, CDR2 YYREEE (reference sequence). The CDR3 is 15 residues long. V lost 2 bases to trimming and J lost 4 bases; unmatched junction nucleotides: 6. CDR3 DNA sequence: TGTGCCAGCAGCTTCACCGGGACAGGGATCTATGGCTACACCTTC. This encodes CASSFTGTGIYGYTF.

This chain connects TRBV9 to TRBJ2-1, with D possibly TRBD2 on 5 matching bases. This CDR3 contains 15 residues. Trimming took off 3 bases at V and 2 bases at J, with 12 bases between the two ends. CDR1 SGDLS and CDR2 YYNGEE come from the germline V gene. CDR3: CASSEFAGPYNEQFF. Here the CDR3 DNA reads TGTGCCAGCAGCGAATTCGCGGGCCCCTACAATGAGCAGTTCTTC.

The chain recombines TRBV6-1 with TRBJ2-6, with 7 bases lining up with TRBD1. With V trimmed by 5 bases and J by 2 bases, 3 bases remained unmatched. The CDR3 runs to 15 residues. Germline V lookup: CDR1 MNHNS, CDR2 SASEGT. CDR3 sequence: CASSQGGAGANVLTF. CDR3 DNA: TGTGCCAGCAGTCAAGGGGGCGCTGGGGCCAACGTCCTGACTTTC.

V usage is TRBV5-5 and J usage is TRBJ1-5; 7 bases agree with TRBD1. The CDR3 is made up of 17 amino acids. Per germline, CDR1 SGHKS and CDR2 YYEKEE (reference sequence). Losses at the gene ends were 0 bases for V and 2 bases for J; bases not matched to a gene: 8. CDR3 nucleotides: TGTGCCAGCAGCTTGGAGACAGGGTGGTTGGGCAATCAGCCCCAGCATTTT. Translation: CASSLETGWLGNQPQHF.